This T cell receptor (beta chain) came from a study of PD-1 blockade in classical Hodgkin lymphoma. This CDR3 comprises 15 residues. CDR1 and CDR2 (germline): GTSNPN, SVGIG (reference sequence). The V and J ends lost 2 bases and 4 bases, in that order; junction bases with no gene match: 8. TCRdb's table, derived via immunoSEQ multiplex PCR, lists solely in-frame clones and lacks some. In the table there are some 21,000 clones, around 68% of which are singletons. Every patient relapsed after autologous stem cell transplantation, and brentuximab vedotin exposure varied. The source was peripheral blood mononuclear cells (PBMCs), collected at baseline. V usage is TRBV30 and J usage is TRBJ1-3; 7 nucleotides agree with TRBD1. The receptor's source is a human donor with classical Hodgkin lymphoma. DNA of the CDR3: TGTGCCTGGAGTACCAAATGGACAGGAGGAAACACCATATATTTT. It is translated as CAWSTKWTGGNTIYF.